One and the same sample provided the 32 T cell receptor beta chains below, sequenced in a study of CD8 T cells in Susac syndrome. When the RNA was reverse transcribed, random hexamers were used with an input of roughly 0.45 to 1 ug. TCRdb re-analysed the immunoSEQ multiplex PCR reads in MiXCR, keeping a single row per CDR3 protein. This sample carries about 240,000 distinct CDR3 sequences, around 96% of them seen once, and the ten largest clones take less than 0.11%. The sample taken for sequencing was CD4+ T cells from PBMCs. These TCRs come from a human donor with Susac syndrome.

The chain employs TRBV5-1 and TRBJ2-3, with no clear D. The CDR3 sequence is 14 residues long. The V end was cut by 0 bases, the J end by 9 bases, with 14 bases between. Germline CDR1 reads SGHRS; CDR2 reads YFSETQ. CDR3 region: CASSLARSDDTQYF. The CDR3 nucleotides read TGCGCCAGCAGCTTGGCTCGATCGGATGACACGCAGTATTTT.

This CDR3 is CASNSYNSPLHF. CDR3 coding DNA: TGTGCCAGCAACTCCTATAATTCACCCCTCCACTTT. V and J are TRBV12-3 or TRBV12-4 and TRBJ1-6; D call uncertain. The CDR3 spans 12 residues. The ends were cut back, 7 bases at V and 0 bases at J, with 1 base in the middle.

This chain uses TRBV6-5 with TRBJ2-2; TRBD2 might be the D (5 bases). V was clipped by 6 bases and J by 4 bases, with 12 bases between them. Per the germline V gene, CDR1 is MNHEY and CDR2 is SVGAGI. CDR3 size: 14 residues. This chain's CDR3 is CASSRGHRTGELFF. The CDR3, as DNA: TGTGCCAGCAGCAGAGGGCATCGCACCGGGGAGCTGTTTTTT.

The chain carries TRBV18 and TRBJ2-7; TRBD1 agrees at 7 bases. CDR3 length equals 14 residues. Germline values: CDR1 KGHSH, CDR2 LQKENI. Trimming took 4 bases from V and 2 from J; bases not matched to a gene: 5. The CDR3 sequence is CASSRPGQTYEQYF. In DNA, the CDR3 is TGTGCCAGCTCACGGCCGGGACAGACCTACGAGCAGTACTTC.

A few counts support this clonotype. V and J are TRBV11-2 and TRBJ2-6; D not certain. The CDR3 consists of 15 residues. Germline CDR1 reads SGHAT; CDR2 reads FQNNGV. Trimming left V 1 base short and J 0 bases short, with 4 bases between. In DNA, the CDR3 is TGTGCCAGCAGCTTAGGCCTCTCTGGGGCCAACGTCCTGACTTTC. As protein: CASSLGLSGANVLTF.

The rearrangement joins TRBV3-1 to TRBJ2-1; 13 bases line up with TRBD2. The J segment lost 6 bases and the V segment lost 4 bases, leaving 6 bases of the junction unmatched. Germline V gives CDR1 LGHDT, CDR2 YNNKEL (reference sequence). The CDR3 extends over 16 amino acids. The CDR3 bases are TGTGCCAGCAGCCCGAGACTAGCGGGAGGTACCAATGAGCAGTTCTTC. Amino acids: CASSPRLAGGTNEQFF.

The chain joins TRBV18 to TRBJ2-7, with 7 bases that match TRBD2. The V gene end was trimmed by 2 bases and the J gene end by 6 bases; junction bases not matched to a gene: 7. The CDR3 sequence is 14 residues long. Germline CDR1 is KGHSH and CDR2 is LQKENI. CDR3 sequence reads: CASSPSGVGGEQYF. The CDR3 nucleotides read TGTGCCAGCTCACCAAGCGGGGTAGGCGGCGAGCAGTACTTC.

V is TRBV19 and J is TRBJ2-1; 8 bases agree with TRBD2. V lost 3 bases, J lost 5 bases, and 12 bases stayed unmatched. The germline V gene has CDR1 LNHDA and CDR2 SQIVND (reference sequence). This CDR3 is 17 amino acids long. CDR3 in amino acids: CASSIRLATYPDNEQFF. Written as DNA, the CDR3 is TGTGCCAGTAGTATCAGACTAGCGACCTACCCGGACAATGAGCAGTTCTTC. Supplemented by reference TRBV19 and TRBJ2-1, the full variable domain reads DGGITQSPKYLFRKEGQNVTLSCEQNLNHDAMYWYRQDPGQGLRLIYYSQIVNDFQKGDIAEGYSVSREKKESFPLTVTSAQKNPTAFYLCASSIRLATYPDNEQFFGPGTRLTVL.

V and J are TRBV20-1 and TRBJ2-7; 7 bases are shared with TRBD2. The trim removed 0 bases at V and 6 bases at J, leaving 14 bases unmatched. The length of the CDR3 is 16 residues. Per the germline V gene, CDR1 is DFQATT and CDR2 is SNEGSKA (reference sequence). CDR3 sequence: CSARDRLAAYSLEQYF. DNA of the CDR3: TGCAGTGCTAGAGATCGACTAGCCGCATATTCCCTCGAGCAGTACTTC.

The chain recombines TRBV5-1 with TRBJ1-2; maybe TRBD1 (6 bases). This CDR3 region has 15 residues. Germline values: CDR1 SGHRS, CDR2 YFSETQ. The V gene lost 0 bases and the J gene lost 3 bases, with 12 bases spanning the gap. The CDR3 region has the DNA TGCGCCAGCAGCTTGGTCAGGGGTGATTACTATGGCTACACCTTC. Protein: CASSLVRGDYYGYTF.

In DNA form, the CDR3 reads TGTGCCAGCAGCCCGTACGGGTGGCGGGAGGGCCACAATGAGCAGTTCTTC. This encodes CASSPYGWREGHNEQFF. V is TRBV9 and J is TRBJ2-1, with 9 bases lining up with TRBD2. This CDR3 comprises 17 residues. Germline V gives CDR1 SGDLS, CDR2 YYNGEE. Losses at the gene ends were 4 bases for V and 5 bases for J; bases not matched to a gene: 13.

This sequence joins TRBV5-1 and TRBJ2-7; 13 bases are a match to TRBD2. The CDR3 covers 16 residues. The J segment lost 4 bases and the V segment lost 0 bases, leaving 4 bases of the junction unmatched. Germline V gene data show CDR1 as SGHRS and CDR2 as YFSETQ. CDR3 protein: CASSLALAGGLYEQYF. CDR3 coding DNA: TGCGCCAGCAGCTTGGCACTAGCGGGAGGGCTGTACGAGCAGTACTTC.

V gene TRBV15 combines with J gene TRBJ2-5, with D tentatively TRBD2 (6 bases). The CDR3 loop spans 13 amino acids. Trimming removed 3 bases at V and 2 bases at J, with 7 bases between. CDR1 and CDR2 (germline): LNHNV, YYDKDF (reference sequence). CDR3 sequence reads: CATSRGLQETQYF. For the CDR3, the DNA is TGTGCCACCAGCAGGGGACTTCAAGAGACCCAGTACTTC.

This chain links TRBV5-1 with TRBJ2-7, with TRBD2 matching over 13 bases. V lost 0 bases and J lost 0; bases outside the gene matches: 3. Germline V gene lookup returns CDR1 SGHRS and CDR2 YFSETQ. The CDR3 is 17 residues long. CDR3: CASSLGGTSGDSYEQYF. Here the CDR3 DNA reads TGCGCCAGCAGCTTGGGTGGGACTAGCGGGGACTCCTACGAGCAGTACTTC.

The CDR3 loop is CSVGGGLNTGELFF. The CDR3 DNA reads as TGCAGCGTTGGGGGGGGACTAAACACCGGGGAGCTGTTTTTT. This chain connects TRBV29-1 to TRBJ2-2; 7 nucleotides agree with TRBD2. The CDR3 length is 14 residues. V trimming: 4 bases; J trimming: 2 bases; junction bases outside the gene matches: 4. Per germline, CDR1 SQVTM and CDR2 ANQGSEA.

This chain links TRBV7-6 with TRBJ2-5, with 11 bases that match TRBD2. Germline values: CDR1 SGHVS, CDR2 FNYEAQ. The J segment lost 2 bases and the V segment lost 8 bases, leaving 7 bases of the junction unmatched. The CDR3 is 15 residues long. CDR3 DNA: TGTGCCAGCTCAAGAGTAGCGGGAGGGCAAGAGACCCAGTACTTC. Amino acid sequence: CASSRVAGGQETQYF.

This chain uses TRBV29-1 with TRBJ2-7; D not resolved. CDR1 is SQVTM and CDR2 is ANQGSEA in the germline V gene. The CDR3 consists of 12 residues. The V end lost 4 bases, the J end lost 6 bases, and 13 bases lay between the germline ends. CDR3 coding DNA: TGCAGCGTTGTGGAAGGGAAAGGCGAGCAGTACTTC. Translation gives CSVVEGKGEQYF.

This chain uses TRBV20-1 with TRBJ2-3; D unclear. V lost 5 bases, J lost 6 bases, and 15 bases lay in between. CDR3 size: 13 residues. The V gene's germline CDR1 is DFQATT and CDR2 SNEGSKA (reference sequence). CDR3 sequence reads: CSAYQALGDTQYF. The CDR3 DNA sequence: TGCAGTGCTTATCAGGCGCTCGGGGATACGCAGTATTTT.

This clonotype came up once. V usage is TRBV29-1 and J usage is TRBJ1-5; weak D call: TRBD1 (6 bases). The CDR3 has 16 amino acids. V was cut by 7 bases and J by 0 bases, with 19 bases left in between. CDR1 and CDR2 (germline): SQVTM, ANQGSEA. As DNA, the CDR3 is TGCAGCGACCTTCTCTTCCTAGGGGGTAGCAATCAGCCCCAGCATTTT. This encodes CSDLLFLGGSNQPQHF.

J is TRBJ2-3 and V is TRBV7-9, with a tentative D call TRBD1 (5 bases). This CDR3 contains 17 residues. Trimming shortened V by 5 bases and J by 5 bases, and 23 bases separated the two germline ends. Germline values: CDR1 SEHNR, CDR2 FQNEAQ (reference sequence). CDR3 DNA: TGTGCCAGCAGCCAAAGGGGTGACAGTTCCTTCGTAGATACGCAGTATTTT. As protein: CASSQRGDSSFVDTQYF. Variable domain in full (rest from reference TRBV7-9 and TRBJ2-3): DTGVSQNPRHKITKRGQNVTFRCDPISEHNRLYWYRQTLGQGPEFLTYFQNEAQLEKSRLLSDRFSAERPKGSFSTLEIQRTEQGDSAMYLCASSQRGDSSFVDTQYFGPGTRLTVL.

The CDR3 loop reads CASGLVQGMAIENIQYF. Written as DNA, the CDR3 is TGTGCTAGTGGTTTGGTACAAGGGATGGCGATTGAGAACATTCAGTACTTC. The gene calls are TRBV12-5 and TRBJ2-4, with unresolved D. V was clipped by 0 bases and J by 7 bases, with 19 bases between them. CDR3 length: 17 amino acids. In germline, CDR1 is LGHNT, CDR2 FRNRAP.

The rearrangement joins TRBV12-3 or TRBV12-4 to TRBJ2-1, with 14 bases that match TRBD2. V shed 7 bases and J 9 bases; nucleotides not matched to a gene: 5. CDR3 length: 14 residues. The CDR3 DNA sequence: TGTGCCAGCAAGGGACTAGCGGGAGCATTTGAGCAGTTCTTC. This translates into CASKGLAGAFEQFF.

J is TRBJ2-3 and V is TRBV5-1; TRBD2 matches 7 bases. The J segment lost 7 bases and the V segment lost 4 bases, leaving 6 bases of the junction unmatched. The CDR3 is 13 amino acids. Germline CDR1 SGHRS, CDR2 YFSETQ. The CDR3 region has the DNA TGCGCCAGCAGCCAGCGGGAAACTTATACGCAGTATTTT. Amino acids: CASSQRETYTQYF.

The CDR3 region has the DNA TGTGCCAGCAGTTACTCGAGGGAATCCCACGGCTACACCTTC. It encodes CASSYSRESHGYTF. The chain links TRBV6-6 to TRBJ1-2, with D hard to call. From germline, CDR1 is MNHNY and CDR2 SVGAGI (reference sequence). V was shortened by 0 bases and J by 8 bases, with 13 bases between the two germline ends. This CDR3 comprises 14 residues.

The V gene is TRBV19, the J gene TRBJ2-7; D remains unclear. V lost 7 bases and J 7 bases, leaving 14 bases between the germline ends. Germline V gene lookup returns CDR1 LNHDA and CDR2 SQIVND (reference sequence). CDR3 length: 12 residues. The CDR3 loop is CASTSRKAEQYF. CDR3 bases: TGTGCCAGTACCAGTCGAAAGGCAGAGCAGTACTTC.

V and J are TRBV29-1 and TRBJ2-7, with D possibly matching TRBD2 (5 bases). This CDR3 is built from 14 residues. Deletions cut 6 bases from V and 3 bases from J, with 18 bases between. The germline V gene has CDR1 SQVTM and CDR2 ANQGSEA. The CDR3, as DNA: TGCAGCGTCGCATATGCGGGCCATCGCTACGAGCAGTACTTC. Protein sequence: CSVAYAGHRYEQYF.

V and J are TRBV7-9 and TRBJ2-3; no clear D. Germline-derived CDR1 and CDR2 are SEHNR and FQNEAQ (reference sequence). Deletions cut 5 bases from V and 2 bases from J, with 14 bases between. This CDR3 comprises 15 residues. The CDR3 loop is CASSRSFGTTDTQYF. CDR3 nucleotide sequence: TGTGCCAGCAGCAGGAGTTTTGGCACCACAGATACGCAGTATTTT.

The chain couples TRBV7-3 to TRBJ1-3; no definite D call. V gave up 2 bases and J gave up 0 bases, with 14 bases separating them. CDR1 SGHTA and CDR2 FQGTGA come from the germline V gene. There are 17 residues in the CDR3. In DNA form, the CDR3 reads TGTGCCAGCAGCTTAGTCGGCCCACCGAGCTCTGGAAACACCATATATTTT. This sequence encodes CASSLVGPPSSGNTIYF.

CDR3: CAWSTGQAGQPQHF. For the CDR3, the DNA is TGTGCCTGGAGTACAGGACAGGCCGGCCAGCCCCAGCATTTT. This chain connects TRBV30 to TRBJ1-5; 7 bases map to TRBD1. Trimming removed 2 bases from V and 7 bases from J; junction bases left unmatched: 8. Looked up from germline, CDR1 is GTSNPN and CDR2 is SVGIG (reference sequence). CDR3 length: 14 amino acids.

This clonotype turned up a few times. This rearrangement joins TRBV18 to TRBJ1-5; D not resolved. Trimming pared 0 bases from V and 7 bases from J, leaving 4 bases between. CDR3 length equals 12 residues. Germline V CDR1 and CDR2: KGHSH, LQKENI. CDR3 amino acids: CASSPPGQPQHF. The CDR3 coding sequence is TGTGCCAGCTCACCACCGGGACAGCCCCAGCATTTT.

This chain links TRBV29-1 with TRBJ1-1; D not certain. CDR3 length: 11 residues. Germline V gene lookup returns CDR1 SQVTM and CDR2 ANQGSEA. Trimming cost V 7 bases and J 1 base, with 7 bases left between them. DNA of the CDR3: TGCAGCGCTTCTCAGAACACTGAAGCTTTCTTT. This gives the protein CSASQNTEAFF.

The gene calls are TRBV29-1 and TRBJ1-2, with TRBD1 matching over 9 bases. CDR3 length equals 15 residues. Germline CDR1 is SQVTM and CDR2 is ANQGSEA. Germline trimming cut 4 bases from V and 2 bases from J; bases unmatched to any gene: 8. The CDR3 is CSVGEVGTGNYGYTF. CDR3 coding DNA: TGCAGCGTTGGAGAGGTGGGGACAGGGAACTATGGCTACACCTTC.